This TCR beta chain originates from a study of regulatory T cells in long-lasting Graves disease. For TCR beta, libraries came from iRepertoire HTBI primers and Arm-PCR of CDR3 regions. From the multiplex PCR reads, TCRdb called clonotypes with MiXCR, one entry per CDR3 protein. The sample shows around 400,000 distinct CDR3 sequences, roughly 12% of them seen only once. This clonotype came up many times. The sample's time point: newly diagnosed GD, antithyroid drugs for less than 3 months. RNA extracted from PBMCs served as the sequencing template. In germline, CDR1 is SGHAT, CDR2 FQNNGV. The CDR3 runs 15 residues. After removal of 5 bases from V and 4 bases from J, the junction contained 5 bases not matched to a gene. In addition, the sample was reused for a study of T cells in Graves' hyperthyroidism and ophthalmopathy. That paper adds: A set of HTBI primers served as the primers for a first-round RT-PCR of the TCR CDR3.

This sequence was found in a woman in her late teens or twenties with Graves disease. Sequencing used peripheral blood mononuclear cells (PBMCs), obtained at new diagnosis, from a patient treated with antithyroid drugs. The J gene is TRBJ2-3, the V gene TRBV11-2, with 11 bases identical to TRBD2. The CDR3 region has the DNA TGTGCCAGCAGCATACTAGCGGGAGATGCAGATACGCAGTATTTT. Encoded protein: CASSILAGDADTQYF.